This T cell receptor (beta chain) was identified in a study of PD-L1 blockade in urothelial cancer. Clones were sequenced by immunoSEQ multiplex PCR, and TCRdb holds only the in-frame ones, with some missing. This table holds about 82,000 clones, 75% to 90% found once. Here the sequenced sample was PBMCs, taken around atezolizumab (anti-PD-L1) treatment. The clonotype originates from a woman aged 70-85 years with urothelial cancer.

CDR3: CASSVQGFQGNEQFF. The CDR3 nucleotides read TGTGCCAGCAGCGTTCAGGGCTTTCAGGGCAATGAGCAGTTCTTC. The J gene is TRBJ2-1, the V gene TRBV9, with D perhaps TRBD1 (5 bases). Germline V gives CDR1 SGDLS, CDR2 YYNGEE. The V end was cut by 2 bases, the J end by 6 bases, with 15 bases between. CDR3 length: 15 amino acids.